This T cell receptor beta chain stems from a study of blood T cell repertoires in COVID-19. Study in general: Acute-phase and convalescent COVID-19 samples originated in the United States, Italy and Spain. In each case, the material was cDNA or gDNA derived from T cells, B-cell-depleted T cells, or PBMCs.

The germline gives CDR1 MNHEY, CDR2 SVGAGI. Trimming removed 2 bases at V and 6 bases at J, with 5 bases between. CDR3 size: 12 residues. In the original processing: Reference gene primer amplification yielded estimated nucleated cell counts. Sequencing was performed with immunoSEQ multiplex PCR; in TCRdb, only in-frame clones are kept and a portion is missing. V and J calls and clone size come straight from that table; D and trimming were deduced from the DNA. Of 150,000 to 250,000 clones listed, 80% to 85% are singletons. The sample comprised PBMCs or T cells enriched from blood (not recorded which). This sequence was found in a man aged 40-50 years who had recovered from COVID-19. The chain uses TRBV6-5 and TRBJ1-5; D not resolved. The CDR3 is CASSYVSQPQHF. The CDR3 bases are TGTGCCAGCAGTTACGTGAGTCAGCCCCAGCATTTT.